Listed here are 9 T cell receptor beta chains from one sample, sequenced in a study of CD8 T cells in ankylosing spondylitis. TCRdb independently ran MiXCR on the 5' RACE reads; one entry per CDR3 protein. The sample has roughly 180,000 distinct CDR3 sequences; 9.5% to 10% are singletons. Sequences were obtained from blood, either unsorted or a sorted T cell fraction (not recorded which). These receptors were taken from a female donor with ankylosing spondylitis or in good health (not recorded which).

The sample holds many counts of this clonotype. The chain uses TRBV7-9 and TRBJ1-2; TRBD1 aligns across 8 bases. Germline V gene sequence: CDR1 SEHNR, CDR2 FQNEAQ (reference sequence). The CDR3 contains 15 residues. V was pared by 5 bases and J by 0 bases, with 5 bases of the junction left unmatched. For the CDR3, the DNA is TGTGCCAGCAGCCCCACAGGGGGGACTAACTATGGCTACACCTTC. This sequence encodes CASSPTGGTNYGYTF. The whole variable domain, filled in from reference TRBV7-9 and TRBJ1-2, reads DTGVSQNPRHKITKRGQNVTFRCDPISEHNRLYWYRQTLGQGPEFLTYFQNEAQLEKSRLLSDRFSAERPKGSFSTLEIQRTEQGDSAMYLCASSPTGGTNYGYTFGSGTRLTVV.

This clonotype was seen only a few times. The genes are TRBV7-2 and TRBJ1-2; D is ambiguous. The CDR3 sequence is 12 residues long. Trimming left V 7 bases short and J 8 bases short, with 14 bases between. CDR1 and CDR2 from the germline V gene are SGHTA and FQGNSA. CDR3 loop: CASKGQHMGYTF. CDR3 in DNA: TGTGCCAGCAAAGGGCAGCATATGGGCTACACCTTC.

This clonotype showed up many times. The chain uses TRBV6-1 and TRBJ2-3; no clear D gene. Trimming took 4 bases from V and 4 from J, leaving 18 bases between them. CDR1 and CDR2 from the germline V gene are MNHNS and SASEGT. The CDR3 runs to 16 residues. CDR3: CASSGPTGSTPDTQYF. The CDR3 coding sequence is TGTGCCAGCAGTGGGCCCACCGGGTCGACACCAGATACGCAGTATTTT.

This clonotype was seen a handful of times. This chain links TRBV6-1 with TRBJ2-7, with a weak D call TRBD2 (5 bases). This CDR3 has 12 residues. Trimming left V 4 bases short and J 4 bases short, with 8 bases between. The germline V gene encodes CDR1 MNHNS and CDR2 SASEGT. The DNA for the CDR3 is TGTGCCAGCAGTGGAGGGTTTTACGAGCAGTACTTC. This sequence encodes CASSGGFYEQYF.

This clonotype was observed a few times. The chain links TRBV7-8 to TRBJ2-1; 12 bases align to TRBD2. The length of the CDR3 is 16 residues. V was pared by 5 bases and J by 8 bases, with 10 bases of the junction left unmatched. Germline assignment: CDR1 SGHVS and CDR2 FQNEAQ. In DNA form, the CDR3 reads TGTGCCAGCAGCGCCCCTGGACTAGCGGGGTTGGATGAGCAGTTCTTC. Translating it yields CASSAPGLAGLDEQFF. Full variable domain (outside the CDR3, taken from reference TRBV7-8 and TRBJ2-1): GAGVSQSPRYKVAKRGQDVALRCDPISGHVSLFWYQQALGQGPEFLTYFQNEAQLDKSGLPSDRFFAERPEGSVSTLKIQRTQQEDSAVYLCASSAPGLAGLDEQFFGPGTRLTVL.

The V and J genes are TRBV12-3 or TRBV12-4 and TRBJ2-7; D is undetermined. V lost 3 bases and J lost 2, with 8 bases in between. The length of the CDR3 is 13 residues. The CDR3 DNA follows: TGTGCCAGCAGTTTCCACTTAGCCTACGAGCAGTACTTC. Translation: CASSFHLAYEQYF.

This clonotype was observed many times. The chain is built from TRBV6-2 or TRBV6-3 and TRBJ2-3; maybe TRBD1 (6 bases). CDR3 length: 12 amino acids. Germline lookup yields CDR1 MNHEY and CDR2 SVGEGT. V shed 4 bases and J shed 4 bases, with 6 bases lying between them. The CDR3 sequence is CASSWTADTQYF. The CDR3, as DNA: TGTGCCAGCAGTTGGACAGCAGATACGCAGTATTTT.

This CDR3 reads CASSRGLNTEAFF. The DNA for the CDR3 is TGTGCCAGCAGCCGGGGCCTGAACACTGAAGCTTTCTTT. This chain connects TRBV11-2 to TRBJ1-1, with a weak D call TRBD1 (5 bases). The V gene lost 5 bases and the J gene lost 0 bases, with 7 bases spanning the gap. Germline CDR1 SGHAT, CDR2 FQNNGV. The CDR3 extends over 13 amino acids.

This chain connects TRBV7-2 to TRBJ2-7; weak D call: TRBD1 (8 bases). From germline, CDR1 is SGHTA and CDR2 FQGNSA. Trimming pared 2 bases from V and 7 bases from J, leaving 18 bases between. CDR3 length: 15 amino acids. This CDR3 is CASSLFTGQGGEQYF. The CDR3 nucleotides read TGTGCCAGCAGCTTATTTACAGGACAGGGAGGGGAGCAGTACTTC.